The 14 T cell receptor beta chains below come from one sample, sequenced in a study of control samples from healthy donors and cancer patients. Produced via immunoSEQ multiplex PCR; TCRdb's table is partial and in-frame only. This sample has over 150,000 clones, with around 95% found just once. The specimen was blood. The receptors were sampled from a man aged 35-49 years in good health.

This clone was picked up one time. The CDR3: CASSTYSNQPQHF. CDR3 sequence (DNA): TGTGCCAGCAGTACCTATAGCAATCAGCCCCAGCATTTT. This rearrangement joins TRBV27 to TRBJ1-5; no clear D. This CDR3 contains 13 residues. Germline CDR1 and CDR2: MNHEY and SMNVEV (reference sequence). V dropped 5 bases and J dropped 0 bases, with 5 bases sitting between them.

Here the CDR3 reads CASSLYSPYANSPLHF. As DNA, the CDR3 is TGTGCCAGCAGTTTATATAGTCCTTATGCCAATTCACCCCTCCACTTT. The chain is built from TRBV27 and TRBJ1-6; D is ambiguous. V dropped 1 base and J dropped 7 bases, with 14 bases sitting between them. Germline values: CDR1 MNHEY, CDR2 SMNVEV (reference sequence). CDR3 length: 16 residues.

This rearrangement joins TRBV7-8 to TRBJ1-2; D may be TRBD1 (6 bases). Germline loops: CDR1 SGHVS, CDR2 FQNEAQ. The CDR3 totals 13 residues. V lost 5 bases to trimming and J lost 8 bases, with 15 bases between them. In nucleotides, the CDR3 is TGTGCCAGCAGCCAGGACAGAGGTGAGGGCTACACCTTC. Its translation: CASSQDRGEGYTF.

The V gene is TRBV27, the J gene TRBJ2-2; no definite D call. The length of the CDR3 is 14 residues. Per germline, CDR1 MNHEY and CDR2 SMNVEV (reference sequence). Trimming cost V 9 bases and J 0 bases, with 11 bases left between them. The CDR3 protein is CARGRWANTGELFF. The CDR3 coding sequence is TGTGCCAGGGGCCGTTGGGCGAACACCGGGGAGCTGTTTTTT.

The chain couples TRBV5-8 to TRBJ2-7; no clear D. In germline, CDR1 is SGHTS, CDR2 YDEGEE. Trimming removed 6 bases from V and 5 bases from J, with 9 bases in between. The CDR3 length is 11 residues. CDR3 residues: CASTVGHEQYF. CDR3 bases: TGTGCCAGCACCGTCGGACACGAGCAGTACTTC.

V usage is TRBV19 and J usage is TRBJ1-5; D is undetermined. This CDR3 region has 12 residues. The V end was cut by 7 bases, the J end by 6 bases, with 10 bases between. CDR1 is LNHDA and CDR2 is SQIVND in the germline V gene (reference sequence). CDR3 nucleotide sequence: TGTGCCAGTACGGGAGGGAGTCAGCCCCAGCATTTT. Residues: CASTGGSQPQHF.

V is TRBV29-1 and J is TRBJ1-2, with TRBD1 matching 9 bases. This CDR3 has 14 residues. Germline CDR1 and CDR2: SQVTM and ANQGSEA. Trimming at V came to 6 bases and at J to 4 bases, leaving 9 bases not matched to a gene. CDR3 nucleotide sequence: TGCAGCGTCCCCAGGACAGGGGCCGGCTATGGCTACACCTTC. This sequence encodes CSVPRTGAGYGYTF.

V is TRBV19 and J is TRBJ1-4; D uncertain. Between the trimmed V and J ends, which lost 8 bases and 3 bases, there was a span of 10 bases. The CDR3 covers 13 residues. The germline gives CDR1 LNHDA, CDR2 SQIVND (reference sequence). The CDR3 DNA sequence: TGTGCCAGTGCCGCCCCGCCTAATGAAAAACTGTTTTTT. Its protein is CASAAPPNEKLFF.

DNA for the CDR3: TGTGCCATCAGTGAGACAGGGGGCTCCTTCTACGAGCAGTACTTC. Protein sequence: CAISETGGSFYEQYF. J is TRBJ2-7 and V is TRBV10-3, with 9 positions matching TRBD1. V shed 2 bases, J shed 3 bases, and the junction held 5 bases outside the gene matches. The CDR3 consists of 15 residues. Germline CDR1 ENHRY, CDR2 SYGVKD.

The V gene is TRBV7-9, the J gene TRBJ2-3, with 10 bases fitting TRBD2. After removal of 5 bases from V and 2 bases from J, the junction contained 10 bases not matched to a gene. This CDR3 region has 17 residues. From germline, CDR1 is SEHNR and CDR2 FQNEAQ (reference sequence). The CDR3 here is CASSPGSGGAPTDTQYF. The CDR3 nucleotides are TGTGCCAGCAGCCCCGGGAGCGGGGGGGCACCCACAGATACGCAGTATTTT.

The chain links TRBV12-5 to TRBJ1-1, with D perhaps matching TRBD1 (5 bases). The V end lost 2 bases, the J end lost 4 bases, and 17 bases lay between the germline ends. The germline gives CDR1 LGHNT, CDR2 FRNRAP. The CDR3 consists of 16 residues. The CDR3 protein is CASGLPRPREGTEAFF. In DNA, the CDR3 is TGTGCTAGTGGTTTGCCGCGCCCCAGGGAGGGCACTGAAGCTTTCTTT.

The gene calls are TRBV5-6 and TRBJ2-3; D not certain. This CDR3 spans 14 amino acids. Deletions cut 2 bases from V and 0 bases from J, with 7 bases between. Germline CDR1 SGHDT, CDR2 YYEEEE. This CDR3 reads CASSLLSSTDTQYF. Here the CDR3 DNA reads TGTGCCAGCAGCTTACTGTCGAGCACAGATACGCAGTATTTT.

This sequence joins TRBV18 and TRBJ1-1, with 7 bases lining up with TRBD1. CDR3 length: 16 residues. From germline, CDR1 is KGHSH and CDR2 LQKENI. V shed 6 bases, J shed 1 base, and the junction held 11 bases outside the gene matches. The CDR3 sequence is CASSLGQGVGNTEAFF. The CDR3 DNA follows: TGTGCCAGCTCCCTAGGGCAGGGGGTAGGGAACACTGAAGCTTTCTTT.

J is TRBJ2-5 and V is TRBV5-8, with a tentative D call TRBD2 (5 bases). Germline lookup yields CDR1 SGHTS and CDR2 YDEGEE. Deletions cut 7 bases from V and 5 bases from J, with 24 bases between. The CDR3 spans 16 residues. This CDR3 reads CASGSSHVRTLETQYF. In DNA, the CDR3 is TGTGCCAGCGGGAGCTCGCACGTGAGGACTTTGGAGACCCAGTACTTC.